This T cell receptor (beta chain) was recorded in a study of a mutant IDH1 vaccine in newly diagnosed glioma. The wider study: Vaccines were begun 4-6 weeks after radiotherapy alone, or with temozolomide cycles. Visit V13 took place at week 47, and visit V12 happened at week 35.

Sequencing was performed with immunoSEQ multiplex PCR; in TCRdb, only in-frame clones are kept and a portion is missing. The sample holds tens of thousands of clones, 84% seen once. The ends were cut back, 4 bases at V and 1 base at J, with 6 bases in the middle. Germline-derived CDR1 and CDR2 are SGHRS and YFSETQ. The CDR3 has 13 amino acids. Time point noted: week 35, safety follow-up. Each dose delivered 300 ug of mutant IDH1 20-mer peptide subcutaneously with imiquimod. Concerning this clone itself: The antigen is undetermined.

The TCR was taken from a man between 18 and 29 years old with glioma. The sample was PBMCs, taken from a glioma patient whose treatment included an IDH1 peptide vaccine. This chain links TRBV5-1 with TRBJ2-1; D remains unclear. The CDR3 bases are TGCGCCAGCAGCCTGATATCCTACAATGAGCAGTTCTTC. Protein product: CASSLISYNEQFF.